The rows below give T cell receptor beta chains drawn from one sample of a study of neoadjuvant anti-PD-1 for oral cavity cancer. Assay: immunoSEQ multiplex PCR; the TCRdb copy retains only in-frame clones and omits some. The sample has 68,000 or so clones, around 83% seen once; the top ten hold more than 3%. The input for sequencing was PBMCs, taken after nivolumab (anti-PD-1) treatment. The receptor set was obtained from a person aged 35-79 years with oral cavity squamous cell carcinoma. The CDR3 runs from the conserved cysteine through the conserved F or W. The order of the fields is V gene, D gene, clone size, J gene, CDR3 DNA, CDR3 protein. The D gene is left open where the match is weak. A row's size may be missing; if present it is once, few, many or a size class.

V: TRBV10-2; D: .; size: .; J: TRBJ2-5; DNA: TGCGCCAGCAGTTCTAGCCCCTCCCCACAAGAGACCCAGTACTTC; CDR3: CASSSSPSPQETQYF
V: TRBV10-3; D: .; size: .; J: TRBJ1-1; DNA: TGTGCCATCACCACGGACAATATGAACACTGAAGCTTTCTTT; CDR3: CAITTDNMNTEAFF
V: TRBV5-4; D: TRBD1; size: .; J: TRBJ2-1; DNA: TGTGCCAGCAGCCCCCTGGCGGGACAGGCAAGATTTGAGCAGTTCTTC; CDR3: CASSPLAGQARFEQFF
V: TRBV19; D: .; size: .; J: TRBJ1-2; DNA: TGTGCCAGTAGTCTCAGGACCAGTTACTATGGCTACACCTTC; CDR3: CASSLRTSYYGYTF
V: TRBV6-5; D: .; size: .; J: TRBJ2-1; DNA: TGTGCCAGCAGTCACGATCAACGGCAGTTCTTC; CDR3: CASSHDQRQFF
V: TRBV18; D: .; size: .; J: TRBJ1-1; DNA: TGTGCCAGCTCACCAGAAAATTTTAACAGGGAAGCTTTCTTT; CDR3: CASSPENFNREAFF
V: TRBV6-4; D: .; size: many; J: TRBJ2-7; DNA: TGTGCCAGCAGTGTTAGCCGGGACGGACCCTACGAGCAGTACTTC; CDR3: CASSVSRDGPYEQYF
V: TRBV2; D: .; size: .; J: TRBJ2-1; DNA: TGTGCCAGCAACACCGGCTACAATGAGCAGTTCTTC; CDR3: CASNTGYNEQFF
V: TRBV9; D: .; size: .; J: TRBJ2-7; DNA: TGTGCCAGCAGCGTAGACCAGGGGACGCAGTACTTC; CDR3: CASSVDQGTQYF
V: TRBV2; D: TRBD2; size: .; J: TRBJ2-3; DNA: TGTGCCAGCAGATTGACTAGCGGGGTCACAGATACGCAGTATTTT; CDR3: CASRLTSGVTDTQYF